This record concerns one TCR beta chain sequence. These data belong to a study of cytomegalovirus exposure and HLA in healthy donors. 13 Jbeta primers and 60 Vbeta primers were used for the PCR. Data came from immunoSEQ multiplex PCR; TCRdb stores just in-frame clones and leaves some out. The sample consists of around 70,000 clones, 60% to 80% of them appearing once. Trimming took 3 bases from V and 1 from J; bases not matched to a gene: 2. CDR3 length: 15 amino acids. Germline-derived CDR1 and CDR2 are SGHDT and YYEEEE. Sequencing input: PBMCs. This sequence joins TRBV5-6 and TRBJ1-3; TRBD1 matches at 9 bases. This TCR was sampled from a woman aged 40 to 50 in good health and CMV-seropositive. CDR3 bases: TGTGCCAGCAGCTATGGGACAGGGTCTGGAAACACCATATATTTT. Translating gives CASSYGTGSGNTIYF.